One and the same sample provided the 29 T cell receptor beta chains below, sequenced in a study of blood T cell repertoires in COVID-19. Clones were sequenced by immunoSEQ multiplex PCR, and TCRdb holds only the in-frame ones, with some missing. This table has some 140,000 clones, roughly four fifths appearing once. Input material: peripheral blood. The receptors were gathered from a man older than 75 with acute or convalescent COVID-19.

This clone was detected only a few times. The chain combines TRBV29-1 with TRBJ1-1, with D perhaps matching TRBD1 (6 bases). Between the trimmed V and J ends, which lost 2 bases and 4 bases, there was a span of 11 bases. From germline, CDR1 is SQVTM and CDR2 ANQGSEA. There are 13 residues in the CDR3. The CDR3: CSVEQGRGTEAFF. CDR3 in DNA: TGCAGCGTTGAACAGGGGAGAGGCACTGAAGCTTTCTTT.

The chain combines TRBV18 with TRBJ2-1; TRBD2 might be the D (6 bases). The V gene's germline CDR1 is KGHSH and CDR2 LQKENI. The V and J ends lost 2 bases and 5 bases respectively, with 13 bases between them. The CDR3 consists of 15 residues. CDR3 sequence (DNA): TGTGCCAGCTCACCAGGTCTAGCGACCAACAATGAGCAGTTCTTC. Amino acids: CASSPGLATNNEQFF.

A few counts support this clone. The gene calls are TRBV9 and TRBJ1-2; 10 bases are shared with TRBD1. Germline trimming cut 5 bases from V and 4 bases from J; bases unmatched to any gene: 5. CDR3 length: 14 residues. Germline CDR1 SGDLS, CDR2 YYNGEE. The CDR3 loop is CASSRDRGRYGYTF. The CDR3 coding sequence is TGTGCCAGCAGTCGGGACAGGGGCCGCTATGGCTACACCTTC.

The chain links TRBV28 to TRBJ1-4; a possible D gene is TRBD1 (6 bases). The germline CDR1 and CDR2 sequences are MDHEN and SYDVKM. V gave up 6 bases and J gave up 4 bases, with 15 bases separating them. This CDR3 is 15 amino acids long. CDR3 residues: CASRRGGQLNEKLFF. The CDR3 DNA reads TGTGCCAGCAGGAGGGGGGGCCAACTTAATGAAAAACTGTTTTTT.

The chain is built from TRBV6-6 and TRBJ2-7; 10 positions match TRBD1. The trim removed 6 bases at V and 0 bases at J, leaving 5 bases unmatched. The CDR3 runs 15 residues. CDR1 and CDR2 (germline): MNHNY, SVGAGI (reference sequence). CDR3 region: CASRTGTGASYEQYF. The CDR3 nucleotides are TGTGCCAGCAGGACCGGGACAGGGGCCTCCTACGAGCAGTACTTC.

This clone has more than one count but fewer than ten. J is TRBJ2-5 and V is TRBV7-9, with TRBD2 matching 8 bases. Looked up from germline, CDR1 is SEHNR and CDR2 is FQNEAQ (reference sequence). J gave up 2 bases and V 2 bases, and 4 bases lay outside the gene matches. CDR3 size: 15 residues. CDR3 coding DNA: TGTGCCAGCAGCTTATCGGGACTAGTGCAAGAGACCCAGTACTTC. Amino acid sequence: CASSLSGLVQETQYF.

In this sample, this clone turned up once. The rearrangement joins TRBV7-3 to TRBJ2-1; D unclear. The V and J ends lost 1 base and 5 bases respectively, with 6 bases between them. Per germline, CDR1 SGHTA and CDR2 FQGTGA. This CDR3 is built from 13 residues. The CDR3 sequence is CASSLNDNNEQFF. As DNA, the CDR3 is TGTGCCAGCAGCTTAAACGACAACAATGAGCAGTTCTTC.

CDR3 sequence reads: CASSLTGTNTGELFF. The CDR3 region has the DNA TGTGCCAGCAGCTTGACAGGAACGAACACCGGGGAGCTGTTTTTT. The V gene is TRBV7-3, the J gene TRBJ2-2, with D perhaps TRBD1 (6 bases). Per germline, CDR1 SGHTA and CDR2 FQGTGA. The CDR3 totals 15 residues. V was pared by 3 bases and J by 0 bases, with 8 bases between. Based on the CDR3 plus reference TRBV7-3 and TRBJ2-2, the full variable domain is GAGVSQTPSNKVTEKGKYVELRCDPISGHTALYWYRQSLGQGPEFLIYFQGTGAADDSGLPNDRFFAVRPEGSVSTLKIQRTERGDSAVYLCASSLTGTNTGELFFGEGSRLTVL.

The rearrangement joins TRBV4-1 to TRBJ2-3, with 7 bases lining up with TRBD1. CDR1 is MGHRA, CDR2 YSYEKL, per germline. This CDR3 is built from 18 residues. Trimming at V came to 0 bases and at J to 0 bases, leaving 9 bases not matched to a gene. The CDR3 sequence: CASSQEGPWDSSTDTQYF. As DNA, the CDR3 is TGCGCCAGCAGCCAAGAAGGACCATGGGACAGTAGCACAGATACGCAGTATTTT.

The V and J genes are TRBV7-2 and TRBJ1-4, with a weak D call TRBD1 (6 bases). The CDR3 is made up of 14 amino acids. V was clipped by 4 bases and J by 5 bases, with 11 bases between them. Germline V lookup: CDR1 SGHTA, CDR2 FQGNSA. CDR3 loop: CASSSDRSNEKLFF. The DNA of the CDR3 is TGTGCCAGCAGCTCAGACAGGAGCAATGAAAAACTGTTTTTT.

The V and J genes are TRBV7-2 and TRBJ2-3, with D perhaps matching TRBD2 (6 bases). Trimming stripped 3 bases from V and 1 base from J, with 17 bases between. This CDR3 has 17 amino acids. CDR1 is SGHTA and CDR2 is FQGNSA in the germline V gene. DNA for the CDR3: TGTGCCAGCAGCTTCCAATCCCCTGGCGGGGGCACAGATACGCAGTATTTT. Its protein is CASSFQSPGGGTDTQYF.

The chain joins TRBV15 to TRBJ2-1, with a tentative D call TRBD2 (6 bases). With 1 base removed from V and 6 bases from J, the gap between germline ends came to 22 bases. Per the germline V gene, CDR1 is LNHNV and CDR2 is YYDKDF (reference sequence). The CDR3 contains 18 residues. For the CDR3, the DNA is TGTGCCACCAGCAGAGTCGGGGGAGGAATCTTTGGACCCAATGAGCAGTTCTTC. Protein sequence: CATSRVGGGIFGPNEQFF.

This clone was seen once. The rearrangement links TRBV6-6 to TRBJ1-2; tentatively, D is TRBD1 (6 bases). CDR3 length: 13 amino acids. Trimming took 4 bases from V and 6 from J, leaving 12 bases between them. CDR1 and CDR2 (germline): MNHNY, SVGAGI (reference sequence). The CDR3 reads CASSLTQGNGYTF. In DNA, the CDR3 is TGTGCCAGCAGTTTGACCCAGGGGAATGGCTACACCTTC.

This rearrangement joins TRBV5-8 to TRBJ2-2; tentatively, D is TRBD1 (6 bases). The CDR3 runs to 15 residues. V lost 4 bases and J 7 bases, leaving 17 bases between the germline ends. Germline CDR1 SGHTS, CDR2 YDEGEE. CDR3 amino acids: CASSIRDRSNGELFF. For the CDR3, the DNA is TGTGCCAGCAGCATTCGAGACAGGAGCAACGGGGAGCTGTTTTTT. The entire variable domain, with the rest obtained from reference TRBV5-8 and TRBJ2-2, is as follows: EAGVTQSPTHLIKTRGQQATLRCSPISGHTSVYWYQQALGLGLQFLLWYDEGEERNRGNFPPRFSGRQFPNYSSELNVNALELEDSALYLCASSIRDRSNGELFFGEGSRLTVL.

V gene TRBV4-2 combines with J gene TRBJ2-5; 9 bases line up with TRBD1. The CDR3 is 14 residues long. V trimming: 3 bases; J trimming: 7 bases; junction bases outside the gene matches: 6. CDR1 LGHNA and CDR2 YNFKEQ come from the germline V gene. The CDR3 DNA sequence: TGTGCCAGCAGCCAGGACAGGGGCCTCGGGACCCAGTACTTC. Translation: CASSQDRGLGTQYF.

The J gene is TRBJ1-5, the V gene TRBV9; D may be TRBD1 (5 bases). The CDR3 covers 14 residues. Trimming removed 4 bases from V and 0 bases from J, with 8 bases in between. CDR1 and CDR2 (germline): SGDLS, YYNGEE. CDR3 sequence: CASSLGHSNQPQHF. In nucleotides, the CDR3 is TGTGCCAGCAGCCTAGGACATAGCAATCAGCCCCAGCATTTT.

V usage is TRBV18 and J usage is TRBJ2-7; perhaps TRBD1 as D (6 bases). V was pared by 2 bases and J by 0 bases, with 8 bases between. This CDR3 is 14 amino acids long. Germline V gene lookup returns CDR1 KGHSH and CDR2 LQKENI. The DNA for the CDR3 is TGTGCCAGCTCACCAAAGGGGGACTCCTACGAGCAGTACTTC. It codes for CASSPKGDSYEQYF. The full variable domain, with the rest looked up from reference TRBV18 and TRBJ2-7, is NAGVMQNPRHLVRRRGQEARLRCSPMKGHSHVYWYRQLPEEGLKFMVYLQKENIIDESGMPKERFSAEFPKEGPSILRIQQVVRGDSAAYFCASSPKGDSYEQYFGPGTRLTVT.

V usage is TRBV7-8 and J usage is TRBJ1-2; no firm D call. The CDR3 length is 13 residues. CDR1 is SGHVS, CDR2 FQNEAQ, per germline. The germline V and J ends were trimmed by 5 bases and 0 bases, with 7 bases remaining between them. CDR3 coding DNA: TGTGCCAGCAGCATAACAACTAACTATGGCTACACCTTC. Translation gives CASSITTNYGYTF. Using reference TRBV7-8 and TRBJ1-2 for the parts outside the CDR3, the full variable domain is GAGVSQSPRYKVAKRGQDVALRCDPISGHVSLFWYQQALGQGPEFLTYFQNEAQLDKSGLPSDRFFAERPEGSVSTLKIQRTQQEDSAVYLCASSITTNYGYTFGSGTRLTVV.

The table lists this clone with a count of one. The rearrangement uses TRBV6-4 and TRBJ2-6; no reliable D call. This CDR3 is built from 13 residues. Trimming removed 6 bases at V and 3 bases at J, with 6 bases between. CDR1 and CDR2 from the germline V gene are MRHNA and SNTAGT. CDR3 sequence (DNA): TGTGCCAGCAGCTCGGGTGGGGCCAACGTCCTGACTTTC. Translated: CASSSGGANVLTF.

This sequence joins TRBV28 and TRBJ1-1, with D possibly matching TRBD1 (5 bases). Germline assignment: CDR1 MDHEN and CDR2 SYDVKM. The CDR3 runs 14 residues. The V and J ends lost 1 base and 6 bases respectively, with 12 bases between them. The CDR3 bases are TGTGCCAGCAGTTTATCGGGCAGGGTCGCTGAAGCTTTCTTT. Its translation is CASSLSGRVAEAFF. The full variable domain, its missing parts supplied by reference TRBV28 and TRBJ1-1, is DVKVTQSSRYLVKRTGEKVFLECVQDMDHENMFWYRQDPGLGLRLIYFSYDVKMKEKGDIPEGYSVSREKKERFSLILESASTNQTSMYLCASSLSGRVAEAFFGQGTRLTVV.

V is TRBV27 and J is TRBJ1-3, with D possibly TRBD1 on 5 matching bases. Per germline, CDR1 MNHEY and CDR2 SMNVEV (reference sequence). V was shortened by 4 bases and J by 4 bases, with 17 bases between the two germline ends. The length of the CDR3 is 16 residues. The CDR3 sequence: CASSSNPWQGGNTIYF. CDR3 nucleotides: TGTGCCAGCAGTTCCAACCCCTGGCAGGGAGGAAACACCATATATTTT.

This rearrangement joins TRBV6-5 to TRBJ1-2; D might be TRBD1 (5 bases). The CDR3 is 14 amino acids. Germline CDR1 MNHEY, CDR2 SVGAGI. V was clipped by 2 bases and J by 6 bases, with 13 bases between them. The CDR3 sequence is CASSYREGMDGYTF. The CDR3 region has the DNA TGTGCCAGCAGTTACCGGGAGGGGATGGATGGCTACACCTTC.

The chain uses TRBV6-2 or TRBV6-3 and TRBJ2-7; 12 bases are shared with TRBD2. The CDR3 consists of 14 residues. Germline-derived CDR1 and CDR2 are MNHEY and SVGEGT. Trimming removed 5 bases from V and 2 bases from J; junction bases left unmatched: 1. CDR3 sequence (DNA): TGTGCCAGCAGTCGGACTAGCGGGGCCTACGAGCAGTACTTC. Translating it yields CASSRTSGAYEQYF.

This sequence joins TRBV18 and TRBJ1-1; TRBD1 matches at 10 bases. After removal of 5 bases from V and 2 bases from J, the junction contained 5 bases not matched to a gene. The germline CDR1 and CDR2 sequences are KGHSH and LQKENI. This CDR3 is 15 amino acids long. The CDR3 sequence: CASSAGTGDNTEAFF. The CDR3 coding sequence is TGTGCCAGCTCAGCCGGGACAGGGGACAACACTGAAGCTTTCTTT.

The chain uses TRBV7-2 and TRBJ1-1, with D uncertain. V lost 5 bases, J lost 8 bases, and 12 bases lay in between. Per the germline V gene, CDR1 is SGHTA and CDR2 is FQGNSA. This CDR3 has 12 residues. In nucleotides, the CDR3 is TGTGCCAGCAGCCTTAGTGGTGTAGAAGCTTTCTTT. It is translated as CASSLSGVEAFF.

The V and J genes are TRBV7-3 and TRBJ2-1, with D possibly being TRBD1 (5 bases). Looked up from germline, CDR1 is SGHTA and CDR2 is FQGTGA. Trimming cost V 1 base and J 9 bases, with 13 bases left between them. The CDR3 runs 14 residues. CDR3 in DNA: TGTGCCAGCAGCTTAAATCTGGGGCCGTTTGAGCAGTTCTTC. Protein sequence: CASSLNLGPFEQFF.

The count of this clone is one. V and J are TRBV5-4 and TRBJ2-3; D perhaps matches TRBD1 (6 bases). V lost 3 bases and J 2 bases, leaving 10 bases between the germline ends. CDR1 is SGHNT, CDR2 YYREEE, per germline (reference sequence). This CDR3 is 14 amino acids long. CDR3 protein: CASSSDRHTDTQYF. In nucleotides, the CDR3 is TGTGCCAGCAGCTCGGACAGACACACAGATACGCAGTATTTT.

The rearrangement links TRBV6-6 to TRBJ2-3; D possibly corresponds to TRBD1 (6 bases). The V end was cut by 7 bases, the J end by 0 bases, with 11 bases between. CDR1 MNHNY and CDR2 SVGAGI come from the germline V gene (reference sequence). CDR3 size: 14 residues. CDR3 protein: CASTRGWSTDTQYF. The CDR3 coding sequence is TGTGCCAGCACCAGGGGCTGGAGCACAGATACGCAGTATTTT.

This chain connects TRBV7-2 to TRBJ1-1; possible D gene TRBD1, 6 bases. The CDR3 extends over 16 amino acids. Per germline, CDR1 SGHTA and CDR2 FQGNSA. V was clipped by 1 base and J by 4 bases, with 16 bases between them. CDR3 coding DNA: TGTGCCAGCAGCTTAGGCGTAGGACAGCGGGGCACTGAAGCTTTCTTT. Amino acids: CASSLGVGQRGTEAFF.